This is a list of T cell receptor beta chains from one sample in a study of OX40 agonist ivuxolimab in advanced cancers. Profiled with immunoSEQ multiplex PCR; TCRdb holds only in-frame clones, not every one. The sample comprises 75,000 to 100,000 clones, 91% of which are singletons, and about 0.89% rests with the top ten. The specimen was CD4+ or CD8+ T cells sorted from blood, collected in a trial of the OX40 agonist ivuxolimab. The receptors here all came from an adult with an advanced solid tumor such as melanoma, head and neck, liver or kidney cancer. The CDR3 runs from the conserved cysteine through the conserved F or W. The order of the fields is V gene, clone size, J gene, D gene, CDR3 DNA, CDR3 protein. A D gene is named only where the DNA matches it firmly. Clone size appears in some rows only: once, few, many, or a class for an expanded clone.

TRBV5-1,once,TRBJ2-3,.,TGCGCCAGCAGCTTGGTTATCGGCTATAGCACAGATACGCAGTATTTT,CASSLVIGYSTDTQYF
TRBV7-2,.,TRBJ2-4,TRBD1,TGTGCCAGCAGCCCCCTCGGACCCACAGGGGTTAAGAACATTCAGTACTTC,CASSPLGPTGVKNIQYF
TRBV9,.,TRBJ1-1,.,TGTGCCAGCAGCGTAGAACGATTGAACACTGAAGCTTTCTTT,CASSVERLNTEAFF
TRBV13,once,TRBJ2-7,TRBD2,TGTGCCAGCAGCACCCCCGGGCTAGCGGGAGGACGGCGGCAGTACTTC,CASSTPGLAGGRRQYF
TRBV5-1,.,TRBJ2-7,TRBD2,TGCGCCAGCAGCTTGCTAGCGGGAGTTTTCCCTAACTACGAGCAGTACTTC,CASSLLAGVFPNYEQYF
TRBV5-1,.,TRBJ1-1,.,TGCGCCAGCAGCTTGCCAGGGTCGGCCACTGAAGCTTTCTTT,CASSLPGSATEAFF
TRBV7-3,.,TRBJ2-5,.,TGTGCCAGCAGCTACGGGGGTTCAGAGACCCAGTACTTC,CASSYGGSETQYF
TRBV28,.,TRBJ2-7,.,TGTGCCAGCAGTTTGCCCGGGGGGCACCTACCCTACGAGCAGTACTTC,CASSLPGGHLPYEQYF
TRBV19,.,TRBJ2-7,.,TGTGCCAGTAGCCCCGGGGTGACCGCCTACGAGCAGTACTTC,CASSPGVTAYEQYF
TRBV18,.,TRBJ2-7,.,TGTGCCAGCGCGCCACAGGGCTACGAGCAGTACTTC,CASAPQGYEQYF
TRBV19,few,TRBJ1-5,TRBD1,TGTGCCAGTAAAGACAGGGGGGCTCGAGGCAATCAGCCCCAGCATTTT,CASKDRGARGNQPQHF
TRBV19,.,TRBJ2-7,.,TGTGCCAGTAGTATAGCCGTGACTAGGGCATACGAGCAGTACTTC,CASSIAVTRAYEQYF
TRBV27,.,TRBJ1-4,.,TGTGCCAGCAGTCCCAGGGGAGGGGGTGGTGAAAAACTGTTTTTT,CASSPRGGGGEKLFF
TRBV6-1,.,TRBJ2-7,.,TGTGCCAGCAGTCTGACAGGCTACGAGCAGTACTTC,CASSLTGYEQYF
TRBV12-5,.,TRBJ1-1,TRBD1,TGTGCTAGTGGTTTGGGACAGGGCCCAAACACTGAAGCTTTCTTT,CASGLGQGPNTEAFF
TRBV5-1,.,TRBJ1-1,.,TGCGCCAGCAGCTTGGCCGGGGAGGATCGAGCTTTCTTT,CASSLAGEDRAFF
TRBV11-3,.,TRBJ2-1,TRBD2,TGTGCCAGCAGCGTTCGACTAGCGCCGAGCTACAATGAGCAGTTCTTC,CASSVRLAPSYNEQFF
TRBV9,.,TRBJ2-1,TRBD2,TGTGCCAGCAGCGTAGTTCCCCTCGGACTAGCGGGAGTCGGGTTAACCTACAATGAGCAGTTCTTC,CASSVVPLGLAGVGLTYNEQFF
TRBV5-1,.,TRBJ2-1,.,TGCGCCAGCAGCTTGCTATACGGGGCATTAATAGGGAATGAGCAGTTCTTC,CASSLLYGALIGNEQFF
TRBV10-3,.,TRBJ1-1,.,TGTGCCATCAGATTTATACTTACAGGAGAAGCTTTCTTT,CAIRFILTGEAFF
TRBV30,.,TRBJ2-5,.,TGTGCCCCCTTTCCCCATGACAGGTTCCTAGAGACCCAGTACTTC,CAPFPHDRFLETQYF
TRBV7-3,.,TRBJ1-2,TRBD1,TGTGCCAGCAGCCAACTGGGACAGGGGGCTGACGGCTACACCTTC,CASSQLGQGADGYTF
TRBV19,once,TRBJ2-3,.,TGTGCCAGTAGTATATTTATAGCGGCTAGCACAGATACGCAGTATTTT,CASSIFIAASTDTQYF
TRBV5-1,.,TRBJ2-7,TRBD2,TGCGCCAGCAGCCCGGGACTAGCGGGAGCCCGGGGGTCCTACGAGCAGTACTTC,CASSPGLAGARGSYEQYF
TRBV6-5,.,TRBJ2-2,.,TGTGCCAGCAGTTACTCGAGTAACACCGGGGAGCTGTTTTTT,CASSYSSNTGELFF
TRBV15,.,TRBJ2-1,TRBD2,TGTGCCACCAGCCCAAGAGCGGGAGGGTACAATGAGCAGTTCTTC,CATSPRAGGYNEQFF
TRBV11-3,.,TRBJ2-3,TRBD2,TGTGCCAGCAGCTCCCAGGGACTAGCGGGAGTAACAGATACGCAGTATTTT,CASSSQGLAGVTDTQYF
TRBV30,.,TRBJ1-2,TRBD1,TGTGCCTCAAACCCCGGGACAGGGGACTATGGCTACACCTTC,CASNPGTGDYGYTF
TRBV5-8,.,TRBJ1-5,.,TGTGCCAGCAGCCCCGGACAGCCCAACCTTAGCAATCAGCCCCAGCATTTT,CASSPGQPNLSNQPQHF
TRBV30,.,TRBJ2-5,.,TGTGCCTGGAGGGGCCAGGTTGAGACCCAGTACTTC,CAWRGQVETQYF
TRBV5-8,.,TRBJ1-2,.,TGTGCCAGCAGCCTCGACAGGATGATATCTGGCTACACCTTC,CASSLDRMISGYTF
TRBV10-3,few,TRBJ2-1,.,TGTGCCATCAGGAGGGGAATCCGGGACGCAGGAACGTACGGAAATGAGCAGTTCTTC,CAIRRGIRDAGTYGNEQFF
TRBV4-1,.,TRBJ2-2,TRBD2,TGCGCCAGCAGCCCGGATCCCGGGACTAGCGGGAGGAACGGGGAGCTGTTTTTT,CASSPDPGTSGRNGELFF
TRBV4-1,.,TRBJ2-2,.,TGCGCCAGCAGCCCAATGGGACCCCCTAACACCGGGGAGCTGTTTTTT,CASSPMGPPNTGELFF
TRBV5-4,once,TRBJ2-6,TRBD2,TGTGCCAGCAGCCTGCGACTAGCGGGAGGGCCTGGGGCCAACGTCCTGACTTTC,CASSLRLAGGPGANVLTF
TRBV5-8,many,TRBJ1-1,.,TGTGCCAGCAGCTTCGCAGATTTGAACACTGAAGCTTTCTTT,CASSFADLNTEAFF
TRBV6-5,.,TRBJ2-5,.,TGTGCCAGCGGGGGCAGGGGGGTTGAACAGACCCAGTACTTC,CASGGRGVEQTQYF
TRBV10-3,few,TRBJ2-2,.,TGTGCCATCGGGGGCGGGAGAGACACCGGGGAGCTGTTTTTT,CAIGGGRDTGELFF
TRBV4-3,once,TRBJ1-6,TRBD1,TGCGCCAGCAGCCAAGGACAGGGTGGTTCACCCCTCCACTTT,CASSQGQGGSPLHF
TRBV6-6,.,TRBJ2-2,TRBD2,TGTGCCAGCCGAGCGGGAGGGCCCACCGGGGAGCTGTTTTTT,CASRAGGPTGELFF
TRBV13,.,TRBJ1-6,.,TGTGCCAGCAGCTCCAGGGGTTTGGATAATTCACCCCTCCACTTT,CASSSRGLDNSPLHF
TRBV4-2,.,TRBJ1-1,TRBD1,TGTGCCAGCAGCCAAGGGGATGGACAGGGCGTGGCTGAAGCTTTCTTT,CASSQGDGQGVAEAFF
TRBV5-1,.,TRBJ1-1,.,TGCGCCAGCAGCTTGGTTACCCAGGGCGAGGCTTTCTTT,CASSLVTQGEAFF
TRBV29-1,.,TRBJ2-3,.,TGCAGCGTTGACAATGAGAGCACAGATACGCAGTATTTT,CSVDNESTDTQYF
TRBV30,.,TRBJ2-1,.,TGTGCCTGGAGTGGTAGGGCAGATTTTTACAATGAGCAGTTCTTC,CAWSGRADFYNEQFF
TRBV6-6,.,TRBJ2-7,.,TGTGCCATCGAAGACCCGGGGGTTGCGCAGGGGCAGTACTTC,CAIEDPGVAQGQYF
TRBV30,.,TRBJ2-5,.,TGTGCCTCATCTGGGGGGCAAGAAGAGACCCAGTACTTC,CASSGGQEETQYF